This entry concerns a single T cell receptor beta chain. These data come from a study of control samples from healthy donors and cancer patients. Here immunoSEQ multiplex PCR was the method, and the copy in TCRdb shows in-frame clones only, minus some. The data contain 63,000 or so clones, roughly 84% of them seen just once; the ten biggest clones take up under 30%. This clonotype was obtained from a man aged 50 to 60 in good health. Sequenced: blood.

Here the CDR3 DNA reads TGTGCCTGGAGTAGCGCTAGCTACACCTTC. Translation gives CAWSSASYTF. The chain has TRBV30 and TRBJ1-2, with D hard to call. V was clipped by 2 bases and J by 9 bases, with 7 bases between them. Germline CDR1 reads GTSNPN; CDR2 reads SVGIG (reference sequence). CDR3 size: 10 residues.